This TCR beta chain is drawn from a study of metastatic and nonmetastatic thyroid tumors. Every patient underwent thyroid surgery untreated. With 2 bases clipped from V and 4 bases from J, the junction kept 13 bases outside the gene matches. This CDR3 has 17 residues. TCRdb reanalyzed the PCR reads via MiXCR. In the table there are under 95,000 clones, about 12% of which are singletons. The sample taken for sequencing was blood. The sequence was obtained from a female donor with papillary thyroid cancer or a benign thyroid nodule (not recorded which). Some clones in this sample may be carry-over from other donors' samples. V and J are TRBV6-7 and TRBJ1-2; 7 bases fit TRBD1. TRBV6-7 is annotated as an ORF whose role is uncertain. The CDR3, as DNA: TGTGCCAGCAGTTACCCGGGAGGGGGCGTCCGGGGCTATGGCTACACCTTC. Amino acids: CASSYPGGGVRGYGYTF.